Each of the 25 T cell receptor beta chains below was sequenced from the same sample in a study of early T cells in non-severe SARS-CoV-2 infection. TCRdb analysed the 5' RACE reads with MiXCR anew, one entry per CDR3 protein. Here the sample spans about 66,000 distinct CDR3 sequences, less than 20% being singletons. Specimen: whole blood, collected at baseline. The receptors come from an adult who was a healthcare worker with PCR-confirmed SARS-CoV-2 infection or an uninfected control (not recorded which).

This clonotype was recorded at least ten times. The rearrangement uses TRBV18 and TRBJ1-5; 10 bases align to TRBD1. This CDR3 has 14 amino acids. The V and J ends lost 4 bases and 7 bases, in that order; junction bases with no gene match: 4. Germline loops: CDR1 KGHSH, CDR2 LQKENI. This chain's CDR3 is CASSRQGAGQPQHF. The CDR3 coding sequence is TGTGCCAGCTCACGACAGGGGGCCGGACAGCCCCAGCATTTT. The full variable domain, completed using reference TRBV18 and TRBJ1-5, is NAGVMQNPRHLVRRRGQEARLRCSPMKGHSHVYWYRQLPEEGLKFMVYLQKENIIDESGMPKERFSAEFPKEGPSILRIQQVVRGDSAAYFCASSRQGAGQPQHFGDGTRLSIL.

The CDR3 sequence is CASSPRQGGFSNQPQHF. The CDR3 coding sequence is TGTGCCAGCAGTCCCAGACAGGGAGGGTTTAGCAATCAGCCCCAGCATTTT. The chain combines TRBV12-3 or TRBV12-4 with TRBJ1-5; TRBD1 agrees at 7 bases. The V and J ends lost 5 bases and 0 bases, in that order; junction bases with no gene match: 10. CDR3 length equals 17 residues.

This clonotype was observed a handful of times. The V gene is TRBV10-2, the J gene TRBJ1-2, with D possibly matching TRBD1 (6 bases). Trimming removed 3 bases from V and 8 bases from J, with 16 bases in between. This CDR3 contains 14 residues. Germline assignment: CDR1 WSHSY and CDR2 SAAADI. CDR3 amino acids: CASSDRGASGGYTF. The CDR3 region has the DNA TGCGCCAGCAGTGATCGGGGGGCGAGTGGCGGCTACACCTTC.

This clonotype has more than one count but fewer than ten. The CDR3 DNA follows: TGTGCCAGCAGCTTTATCGGGTCCAATGAGCAGTTCTTC. This gives the protein CASSFIGSNEQFF. This chain joins TRBV11-2 and TRBJ2-1; D is uncertain. Trimming left V 3 bases short and J 6 bases short, with 9 bases between. The length of the CDR3 is 13 residues. Germline assignment: CDR1 SGHAT and CDR2 FQNNGV. The entire variable domain, with the rest obtained from reference TRBV11-2 and TRBJ2-1, is as follows: EAGVAQSPRYKIIEKRQSVAFWCNPISGHATLYWYQQILGQGPKLLIQFQNNGVVDDSQLPKDRFSAERLKGVDSTLKIQPAKLEDSAVYLCASSFIGSNEQFFGPGTRLTVL.

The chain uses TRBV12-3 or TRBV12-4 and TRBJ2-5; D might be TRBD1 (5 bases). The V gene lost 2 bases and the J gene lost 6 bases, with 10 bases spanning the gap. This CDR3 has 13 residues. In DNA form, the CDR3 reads TGTGCCAGCAGTTTAAGCCAGGGAAAGACCCAGTACTTC. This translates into CASSLSQGKTQYF.

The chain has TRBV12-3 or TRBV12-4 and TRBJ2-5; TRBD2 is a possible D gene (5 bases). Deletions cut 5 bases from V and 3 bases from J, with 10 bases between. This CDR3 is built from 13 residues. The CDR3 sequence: CASSPTGKETQYF. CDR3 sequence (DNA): TGTGCCAGCAGTCCTACGGGGAAAGAGACCCAGTACTTC.

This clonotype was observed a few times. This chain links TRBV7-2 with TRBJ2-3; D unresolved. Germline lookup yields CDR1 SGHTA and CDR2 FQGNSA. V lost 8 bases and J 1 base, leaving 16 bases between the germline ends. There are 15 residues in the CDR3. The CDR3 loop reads CASGKSSTGTDTQYF. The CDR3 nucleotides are TGTGCCAGCGGGAAATCCTCCACTGGCACAGATACGCAGTATTTT.

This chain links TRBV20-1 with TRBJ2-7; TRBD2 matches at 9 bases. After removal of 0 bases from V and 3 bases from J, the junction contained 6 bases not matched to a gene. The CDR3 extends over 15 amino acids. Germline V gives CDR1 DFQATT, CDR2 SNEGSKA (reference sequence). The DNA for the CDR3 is TGCAGTGCTAGAGAAGGGGGTAGCGGGAGCTACGAGCAGTACTTC. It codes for CSAREGGSGSYEQYF.

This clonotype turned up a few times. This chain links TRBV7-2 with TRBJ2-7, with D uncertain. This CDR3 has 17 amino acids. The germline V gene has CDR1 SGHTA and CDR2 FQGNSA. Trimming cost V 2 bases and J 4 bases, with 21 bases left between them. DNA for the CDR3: TGTGCCAGCAGCTTACGGCCGACAAAGTCTACATATTACGAGCAGTACTTC. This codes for CASSLRPTKSTYYEQYF.

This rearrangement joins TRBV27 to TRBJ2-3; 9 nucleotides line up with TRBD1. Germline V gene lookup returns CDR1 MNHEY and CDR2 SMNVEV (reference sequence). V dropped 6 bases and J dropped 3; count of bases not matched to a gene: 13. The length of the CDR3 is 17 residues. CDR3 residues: CASRKIRTGVRTDTQYF. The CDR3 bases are TGTGCCAGCAGAAAAATCCGGACAGGGGTGAGGACAGATACGCAGTATTTT.

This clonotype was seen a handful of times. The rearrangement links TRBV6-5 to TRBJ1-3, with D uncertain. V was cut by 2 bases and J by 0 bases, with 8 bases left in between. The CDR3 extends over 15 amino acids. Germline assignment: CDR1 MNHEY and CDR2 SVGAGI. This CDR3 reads CASSYGSYSGNTIYF. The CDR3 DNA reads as TGTGCCAGCAGTTACGGAAGCTACTCTGGAAACACCATATATTTT.

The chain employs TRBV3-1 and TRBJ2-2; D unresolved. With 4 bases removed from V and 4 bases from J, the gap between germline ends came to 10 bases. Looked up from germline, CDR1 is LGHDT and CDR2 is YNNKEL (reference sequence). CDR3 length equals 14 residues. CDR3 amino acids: CASSLAAATGELFF. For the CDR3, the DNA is TGTGCCAGCAGCCTCGCCGCCGCCACCGGGGAGCTGTTTTTT.

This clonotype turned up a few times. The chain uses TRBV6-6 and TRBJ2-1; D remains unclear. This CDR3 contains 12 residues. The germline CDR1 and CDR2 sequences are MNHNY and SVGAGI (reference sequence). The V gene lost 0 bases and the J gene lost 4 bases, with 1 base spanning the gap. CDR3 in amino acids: CASSYSYNEQFF. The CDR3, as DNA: TGTGCCAGCAGTTACTCATACAATGAGCAGTTCTTC.

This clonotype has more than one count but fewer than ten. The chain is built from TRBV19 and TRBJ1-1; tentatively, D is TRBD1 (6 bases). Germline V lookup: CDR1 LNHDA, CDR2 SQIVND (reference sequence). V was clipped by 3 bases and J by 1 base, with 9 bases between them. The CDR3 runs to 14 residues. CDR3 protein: CASSIQGKNTEAFF. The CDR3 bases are TGTGCCAGTAGTATTCAGGGGAAGAACACTGAAGCTTTCTTT.

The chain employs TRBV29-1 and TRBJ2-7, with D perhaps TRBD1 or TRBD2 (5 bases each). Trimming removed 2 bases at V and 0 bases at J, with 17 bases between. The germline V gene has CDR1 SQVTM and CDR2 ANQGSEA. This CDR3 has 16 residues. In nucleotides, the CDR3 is TGCAGCGTTGAAATGGGGACCGGGACGAGCTCCTACGAGCAGTACTTC. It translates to CSVEMGTGTSSYEQYF.

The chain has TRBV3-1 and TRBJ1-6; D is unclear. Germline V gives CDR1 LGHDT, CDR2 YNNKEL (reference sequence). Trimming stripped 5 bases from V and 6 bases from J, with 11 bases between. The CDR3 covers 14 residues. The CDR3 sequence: CASSSEVGNSPLHF. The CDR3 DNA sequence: TGTGCCAGCAGCTCAGAGGTCGGTAATTCACCCCTCCACTTT.

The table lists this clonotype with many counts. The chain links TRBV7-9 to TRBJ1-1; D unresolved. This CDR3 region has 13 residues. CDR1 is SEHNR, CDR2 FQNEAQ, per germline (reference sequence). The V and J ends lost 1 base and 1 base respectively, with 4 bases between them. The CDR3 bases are TGTGCCAGCAGCTTAGTGGGGAACACTGAAGCTTTCTTT. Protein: CASSLVGNTEAFF.

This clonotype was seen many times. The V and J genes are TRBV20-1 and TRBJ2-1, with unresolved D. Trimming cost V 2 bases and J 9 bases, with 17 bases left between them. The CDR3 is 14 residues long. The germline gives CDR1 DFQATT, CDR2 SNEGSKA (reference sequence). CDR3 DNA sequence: TGCAGTGCTAGAAGGGAATCTCTCCGATTTGAGCAGTTCTTC. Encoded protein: CSARRESLRFEQFF.

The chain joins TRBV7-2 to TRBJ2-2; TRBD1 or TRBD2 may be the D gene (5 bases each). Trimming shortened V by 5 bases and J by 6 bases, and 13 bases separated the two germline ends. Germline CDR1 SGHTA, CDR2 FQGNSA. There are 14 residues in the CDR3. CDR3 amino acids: CASSPGTYSGELFF. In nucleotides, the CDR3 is TGTGCCAGCAGCCCTGGGACCTACTCCGGGGAGCTGTTTTTT. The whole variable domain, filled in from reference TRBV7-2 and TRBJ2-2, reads GAGVSQSPSNKVTEKGKDVELRCDPISGHTALYWYRQSLGQGLEFLIYFQGNSAPDKSGLPSDRFSAERTGGSVSTLTIQRTQQEDSAVYLCASSPGTYSGELFFGEGSRLTVL.

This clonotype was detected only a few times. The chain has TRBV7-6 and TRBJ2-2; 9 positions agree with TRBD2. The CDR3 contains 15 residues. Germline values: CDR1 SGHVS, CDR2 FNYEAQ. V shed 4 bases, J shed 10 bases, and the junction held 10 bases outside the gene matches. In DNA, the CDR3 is TGTGCCAGCAGCTACCCCCCGCGGGGGGGCTCGGAGCTGTTTTTT. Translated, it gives CASSYPPRGGSELFF.

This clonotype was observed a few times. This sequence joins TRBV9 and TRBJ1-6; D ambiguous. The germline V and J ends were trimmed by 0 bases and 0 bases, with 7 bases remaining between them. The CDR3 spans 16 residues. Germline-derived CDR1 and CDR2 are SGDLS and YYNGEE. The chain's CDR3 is CASSVGDSSYNSPLHF. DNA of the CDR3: TGTGCCAGCAGCGTAGGCGATAGCTCCTATAATTCACCCCTCCACTTT.

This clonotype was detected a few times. The CDR3 region has the DNA TGTGCCAGCAGCTTATCTCGCAGGCCGGAGAACACTGAAGCTTTCTTT. Translating gives CASSLSRRPENTEAFF. V and J are TRBV11-2 and TRBJ1-1; D is unresolved. There are 16 residues in the CDR3. Looked up from germline, CDR1 is SGHAT and CDR2 is FQNNGV. V shed 2 bases and J shed 1 base, with 14 bases lying between them.

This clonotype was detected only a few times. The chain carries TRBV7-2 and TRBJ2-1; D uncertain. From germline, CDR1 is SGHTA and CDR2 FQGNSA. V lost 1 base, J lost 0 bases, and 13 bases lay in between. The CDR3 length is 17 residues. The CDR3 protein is CASSLDNSRSSYNEQFF. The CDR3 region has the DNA TGTGCCAGCAGCTTAGATAATAGTCGGAGCTCCTACAATGAGCAGTTCTTC. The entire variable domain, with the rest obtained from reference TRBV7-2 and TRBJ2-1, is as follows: GAGVSQSPSNKVTEKGKDVELRCDPISGHTALYWYRQSLGQGLEFLIYFQGNSAPDKSGLPSDRFSAERTGGSVSTLTIQRTQQEDSAVYLCASSLDNSRSSYNEQFFGPGTRLTVL.

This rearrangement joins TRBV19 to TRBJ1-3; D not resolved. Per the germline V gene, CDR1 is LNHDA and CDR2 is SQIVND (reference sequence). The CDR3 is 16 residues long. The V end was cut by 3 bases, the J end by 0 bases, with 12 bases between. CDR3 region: CASSIGSRSSGNTIYF. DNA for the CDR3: TGTGCCAGTAGTATCGGGTCGCGGAGCTCTGGAAACACCATATATTTT.

CDR3 coding DNA: TGCAGTGCTAAAGGGAGCTTCTACGAGCAGTACTTC. It encodes CSAKGSFYEQYF. V and J are TRBV20-1 and TRBJ2-7, with a tentative D call TRBD2 (5 bases). The CDR3 has 12 amino acids. In germline, CDR1 is DFQATT, CDR2 SNEGSKA (reference sequence). Trimming left V 4 bases short and J 3 bases short, with 10 bases between.